This section outlines one T cell receptor beta chain sequence together with its context. The target antigen is unknown. This table comes from immunoSEQ multiplex PCR, and its TCRdb copy is limited to in-frame clones, with some not included. The sample carries about 2.1 million clones, about 94% recorded once. The data stem from a study of shared clonotypes between healthy human individuals. Findings and caveats of the study: The researchers took only blood, and tissue repertoires probably look different. Larger estimated richness was generally recorded for naive subsets relative to memory subsets. Shared clonotypes across all four donors exceeded non-shared ones in generation probability. Since donors were few, the genetic and exposure-history diversity represented was limited.

Only CD45RO-negative cells positively selected for CCR7 counted as naive CD8 cells, so terminally differentiated effector memory CD45RA+ cells were excluded. The CDR3 contains 13 residues. Germline trimming cut 2 bases from V and 2 bases from J; bases unmatched to any gene: 0. Germline loops: CDR1 MRHNA, CDR2 SNTAGT. This TCR was recovered from a man between 18 and 29 years old in good health. Some clones in this sample may be carry-over from other donors' samples. The V call is TRBV6-4, the J call TRBJ2-7, with TRBD1 matching over 7 bases. The sequenced sample consisted of naive CD8+ T cells from PBMCs. CDR3: CASSDQGAYEQYF. The CDR3 region has the DNA TGTGCCAGCAGTGACCAGGGGGCCTACGAGCAGTACTTC.